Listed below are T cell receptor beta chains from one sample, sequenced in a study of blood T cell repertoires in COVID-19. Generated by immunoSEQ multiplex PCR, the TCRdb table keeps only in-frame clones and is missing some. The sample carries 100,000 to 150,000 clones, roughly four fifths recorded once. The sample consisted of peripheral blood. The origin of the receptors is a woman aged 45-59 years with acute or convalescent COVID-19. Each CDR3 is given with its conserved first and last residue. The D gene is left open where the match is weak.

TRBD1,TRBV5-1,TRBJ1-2,CASRIGDRRDNEDLHYGYTF
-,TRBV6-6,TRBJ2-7,CASSWSGTSSYEQYF
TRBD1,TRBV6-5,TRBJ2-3,CASTSTGGSTDTQYF
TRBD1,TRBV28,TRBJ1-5,CASSSAILRDRGLSGNQPQHF
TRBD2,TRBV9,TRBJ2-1,CASSSLGLAGQGEQFF
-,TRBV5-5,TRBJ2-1,CASSSAGGLVVNEQFF
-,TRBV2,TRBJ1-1,CASRTAANTEAFF
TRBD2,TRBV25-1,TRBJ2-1,CASSQAGGYNEQFF
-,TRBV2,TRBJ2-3,CASNDGGITDTQYF
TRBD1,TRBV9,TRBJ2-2,CASSAGQLNTGELFF
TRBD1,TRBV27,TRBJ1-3,CASRTTGTNTIYF
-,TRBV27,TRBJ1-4,CASSLSGAEKLFF
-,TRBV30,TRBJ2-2,CAWIRGAGGELFF
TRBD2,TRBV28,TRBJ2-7,CASSLTPTGTSGRTSYEQYF
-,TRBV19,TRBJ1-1,CASSAGNTEAFF
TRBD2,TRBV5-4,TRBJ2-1,CASSIGLAGSKNEQFF
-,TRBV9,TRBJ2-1,CASSGTTPGNEQFF
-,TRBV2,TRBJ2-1,CASKLSGYEQFF
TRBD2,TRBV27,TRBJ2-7,CASSLMGGGTYEQYF
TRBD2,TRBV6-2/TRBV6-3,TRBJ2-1,CASSRTSGTRGEQFF
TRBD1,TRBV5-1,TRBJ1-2,CASSLDEDREVDVYGYTF
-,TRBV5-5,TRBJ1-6,CASSLLAVDYNSPLHF
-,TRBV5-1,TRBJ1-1,CASSSDSYGEAFF
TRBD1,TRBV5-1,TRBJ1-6,CASSPGTGDNSPLHF
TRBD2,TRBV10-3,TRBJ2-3,CAISESGRRADTQYF
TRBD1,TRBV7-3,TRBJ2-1,CASSHTGTDNEQFF
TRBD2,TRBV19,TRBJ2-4,CASSLTSGSEDIQYF
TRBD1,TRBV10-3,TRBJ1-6,CATQGAGMNSPLHF
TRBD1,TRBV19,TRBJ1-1,CASSIWTGVGNTEAFF
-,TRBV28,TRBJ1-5,CASTPGQLGQPQHF
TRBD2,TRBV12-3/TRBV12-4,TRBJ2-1,CASKTSAGEQFF
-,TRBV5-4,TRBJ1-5,CASSSDGKNQPQHF
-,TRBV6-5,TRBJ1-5,CASSYSGGYNQPQHF
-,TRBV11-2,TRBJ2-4,CASSLAGGGANIQYF
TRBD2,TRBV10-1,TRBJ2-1,CASSEGLAGGIDEQFF
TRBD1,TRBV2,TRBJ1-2,CASSNQGGYYGYTF
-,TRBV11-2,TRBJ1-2,CASSPAPQGGYTF
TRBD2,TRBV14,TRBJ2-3,CASSGLAGAVTQYF
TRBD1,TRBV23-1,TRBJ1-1,CASSRRHRGTFDTEAFF
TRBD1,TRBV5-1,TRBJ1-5,CASSDGTGGNQPQHF
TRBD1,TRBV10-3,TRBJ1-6,CAIRRTGGGMNSPLHF
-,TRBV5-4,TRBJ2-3,CASSLVSGMTDTQYF
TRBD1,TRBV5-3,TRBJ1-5,CARSLGTAFGSNQPQHF
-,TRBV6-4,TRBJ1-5,CASRATATSNQPQHF
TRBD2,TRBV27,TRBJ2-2,CASSLFSGREDRTGELFF
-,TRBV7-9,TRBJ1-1,CASSLQGGPEAFF
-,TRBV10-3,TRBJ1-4,CAISESNLQNEKLFF
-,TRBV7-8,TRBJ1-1,CASSPGVLVQLNTEAFF
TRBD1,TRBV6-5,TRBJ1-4,CASSYRDSYEKLFF
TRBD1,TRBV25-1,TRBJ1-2,CASSEFRGSSYGYTF
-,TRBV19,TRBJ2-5,CASSTQGRGETQYF
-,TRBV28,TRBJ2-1,CASSSTSVTGEQFF
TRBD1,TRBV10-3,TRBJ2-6,CAVATGVHSSGANVLTF
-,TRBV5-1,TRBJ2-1,CASSLVAGSYNEQFF
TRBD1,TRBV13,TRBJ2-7,CATLKQGTSYEQYF
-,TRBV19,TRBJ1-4,CASSDAGATNEKLFF
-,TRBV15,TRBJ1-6,CATRPRADSPLHF
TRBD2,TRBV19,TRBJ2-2,CASSTGLAGYTGELFF
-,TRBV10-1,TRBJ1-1,CASNLNTEAFF
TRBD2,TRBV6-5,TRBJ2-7,CASKMTSETEQYF